Following are 21 T cell receptor beta chains from one sample sequenced in a study of T cell responses to AZD1222 COVID-19 vaccine. Repertoires were generated with immunoSEQ multiplex PCR, while TCRdb's copy carries only in-frame clones and drops some. The profile shows 100,000 to 150,000 clones, 86% of them singletons. Material: peripheral blood, obtained 28 days after the second AZD1222 dose. The receptors shown here come from an adult who received the AZD1222 COVID-19 vaccine.

The CDR3: CASRFTWTADSPLHF. CDR3 nucleotide sequence: TGTGCCAGCAGATTCACCTGGACAGCGGATTCACCCCTCCACTTT. The chain combines TRBV11-1 with TRBJ1-6; D may be TRBD1 (6 bases). V gave up 6 bases and J gave up 8 bases, with 17 bases separating them. Germline CDR1 SGHAT, CDR2 FQDESV (reference sequence). CDR3 size: 15 residues.

The V and J genes are TRBV7-9 and TRBJ1-4; D is unclear. The CDR3 is made up of 13 amino acids. The germline V and J ends were trimmed by 1 base and 8 bases, with 8 bases remaining between them. Germline CDR1 and CDR2: SEHNR and FQNEAQ (reference sequence). CDR3 in amino acids: CASSLDPGEKLFF. The CDR3 nucleotides are TGTGCCAGCAGCTTAGATCCCGGGGAAAAACTGTTTTTT.

This clone appeared a few times. The chain has TRBV25-1 and TRBJ2-7; D remains ambiguous. This CDR3 region has 14 residues. Per the germline V gene, CDR1 is MGHDK and CDR2 is SYGVNS. Deletions cut 3 bases from V and 2 bases from J, with 11 bases between. The CDR3 loop is CASSDQSRTYEQYF. Written as DNA, the CDR3 is TGTGCCAGCAGTGACCAAAGCCGAACCTACGAGCAGTACTTC.

The rearrangement uses TRBV11-3 and TRBJ1-1; D unclear. The CDR3 runs to 14 residues. Looked up from germline, CDR1 is SGHNT and CDR2 is YENEEA. The V end lost 4 bases, the J end lost 6 bases, and 15 bases lay between the germline ends. The chain's CDR3 is CASSSLRARAEAFF. The CDR3 DNA is TGTGCCAGCAGCTCCCTGCGGGCTCGGGCTGAAGCTTTCTTT.

The chain uses TRBV2 and TRBJ1-5; D perhaps matches TRBD1 (5 bases). The CDR3 length is 14 residues. Trimming pared 4 bases from V and 5 bases from J, leaving 12 bases between. The germline V gene has CDR1 SNHLY and CDR2 FYNNEI. The CDR3 loop reads CASSGRDVYQPQHF. In DNA, the CDR3 is TGTGCCAGCAGTGGACGGGACGTGTATCAGCCCCAGCATTTT.

The genes are TRBV19 and TRBJ1-3, with D possibly being TRBD1 (5 bases). This CDR3 region has 15 residues. Germline CDR1 and CDR2: LNHDA and SQIVND (reference sequence). The ends were cut back, 3 bases at V and 4 bases at J, with 13 bases in the middle. As DNA, the CDR3 is TGTGCCAGTAGTATCGGGGGAGCGGCGGGAAACACCATATATTTT. This codes for CASSIGGAAGNTIYF.

This clone turned up a few times. V gene TRBV10-3 combines with J gene TRBJ1-2; a weak D match, TRBD1 (6 bases). Trimming shortened V by 9 bases and J by 4 bases, and 12 bases separated the two germline ends. The V gene's germline CDR1 is ENHRY and CDR2 SYGVKD. The CDR3 runs to 12 residues. Here the CDR3 DNA reads TGTGCCATAGGACAGTTCAGCTATGGCTACACCTTC. It encodes CAIGQFSYGYTF.

The CDR3 DNA is TGTGCCAGCAGCCAAACGGGGGAAGCGGCTGGAAACACCATATATTTT. Its translation is CASSQTGEAAGNTIYF. The genes are TRBV4-2 and TRBJ1-3; weak D call: TRBD1 (5 bases). The CDR3 length is 16 residues. Trimming left V 2 bases short and J 2 bases short, with 13 bases between. Germline V gene data show CDR1 as LGHNA and CDR2 as YNFKEQ.

V usage is TRBV6-5 and J usage is TRBJ2-7; tentatively, D is TRBD1 (6 bases). Germline V CDR1 and CDR2: MNHEY, SVGAGI. The CDR3 is 13 amino acids. Trimming removed 8 bases at V and 0 bases at J, with 11 bases between. The CDR3 nucleotides are TGTGCCAGCGGCCAGGACAGCTCCTACGAGCAGTACTTC. This gives the protein CASGQDSSYEQYF.

This chain joins TRBV5-8 and TRBJ1-5; 12 bases align to TRBD1. The CDR3 sequence is 16 residues long. Unmatched junction bases numbered 5, after V lost 1 base and J lost 6 bases. Germline V CDR1 and CDR2: SGHTS, YDEGEE. In DNA form, the CDR3 reads TGTGCCAGCAGCTTGTGGGGACAGGGGGCAAGTCAGCCCCAGCATTTT. It specifies CASSLWGQGASQPQHF.

The chain is built from TRBV6-6 and TRBJ1-5; D unresolved. The CDR3 has 14 amino acids. Trimming shortened V by 0 bases and J by 6 bases, and 9 bases separated the two germline ends. Germline V gives CDR1 MNHNY, CDR2 SVGAGI (reference sequence). The CDR3 nucleotides are TGTGCCAGCAGTTACTCCAGGATGGGTCAGCCCCAGCATTTT. Residues: CASSYSRMGQPQHF.

The chain recombines TRBV19 with TRBJ1-1; 8 positions match TRBD1. Looked up from germline, CDR1 is LNHDA and CDR2 is SQIVND (reference sequence). Trimming removed 4 bases from V and 4 bases from J; junction bases left unmatched: 2. The CDR3 has 13 residues. The CDR3 DNA is TGTGCCAGTAGTAGGGGACAGGTCACTGAAGCTTTCTTT. Translated: CASSRGQVTEAFF.

The CDR3 region is CASRDRALTDTQYF. The CDR3 DNA follows: TGTGCCAGCAGAGACAGGGCCCTCACAGATACGCAGTATTTT. The chain recombines TRBV5-4 with TRBJ2-3; the match to TRBD1 covers 7 bases. There are 14 residues in the CDR3. The V segment lost 5 bases and the J segment 2 bases; nucleotides outside the gene matches: 5. Germline V gene sequence: CDR1 SGHNT, CDR2 YYREEE (reference sequence).

The CDR3 here is CASSRGPEQFF. CDR3 in DNA: TGTGCCAGTAGTCGCGGGCCGGAGCAGTTCTTC. The chain combines TRBV19 with TRBJ2-1, with D perhaps matching TRBD2 (5 bases). Germline assignment: CDR1 LNHDA and CDR2 SQIVND (reference sequence). Deletions cut 5 bases from V and 10 bases from J, with 9 bases between. The CDR3 is made up of 11 amino acids.

The chain couples TRBV5-1 to TRBJ2-4; D remains unclear. Germline V gene data show CDR1 as SGHRS and CDR2 as YFSETQ. The CDR3 has 15 amino acids. Trimming took 7 bases from V and 0 from J, leaving 14 bases between them. The CDR3, as DNA: TGCGCCAGCCAGGATACAGCTAAAGCCAAAAACATTCAGTACTTC. Translated: CASQDTAKAKNIQYF.

This chain uses TRBV5-5 with TRBJ2-1; D call uncertain. CDR3 length equals 14 residues. V was pared by 0 bases and J by 10 bases, with 14 bases between. CDR1 and CDR2 (germline): SGHKS, YYEKEE (reference sequence). DNA of the CDR3: TGTGCCAGCAGCTTGGGTATACGGGTCGGCGAGCAGTTCTTC. Its translation is CASSLGIRVGEQFF.

V usage is TRBV4-2 and J usage is TRBJ2-2, with no clear D. CDR1 is LGHNA, CDR2 YNFKEQ, per germline. The ends were cut back, 4 bases at V and 2 bases at J, with 11 bases in the middle. The CDR3 runs 15 residues. The CDR3 DNA sequence: TGTGCCAGCAGCCTTAACTTCGGTAACACCGGGGAGCTGTTTTTT. Its translation is CASSLNFGNTGELFF.

This clone was observed once. The chain combines TRBV5-1 with TRBJ1-2, with 9 bases identical to TRBD1. V shed 2 bases and J 5 bases; nucleotides not matched to a gene: 7. The CDR3 has 15 amino acids. Germline V gives CDR1 SGHRS, CDR2 YFSETQ. CDR3 loop: CASSFGDRDHYGYTF. In nucleotides, the CDR3 is TGCGCCAGCAGCTTCGGGGACAGGGATCATTATGGCTACACCTTC.

This chain connects TRBV7-9 to TRBJ2-2; TRBD2 matches at 9 bases. CDR3 length: 14 residues. The V segment lost 4 bases and the J segment 9 bases; nucleotides outside the gene matches: 6. Germline V lookup: CDR1 SEHNR, CDR2 FQNEAQ (reference sequence). The chain's CDR3 is CASSSGTSSRELFF. The CDR3 DNA follows: TGTGCCAGCAGCTCCGGGACTAGCAGCAGGGAGCTGTTTTTT.

This clone was picked up one time. This chain links TRBV9 with TRBJ2-1; 15 bases are a match to TRBD2. J gave up 10 bases and V 0 bases, and 11 bases lay outside the gene matches. Germline V gene data show CDR1 as SGDLS and CDR2 as YYNGEE. The length of the CDR3 is 18 residues. The CDR3 DNA reads as TGTGCCAGCAGCGTAGAAACCCCGGGACTAGCGGGGGGTGACGAGCAGTTCTTC. As protein: CASSVETPGLAGGDEQFF.

This chain joins TRBV19 and TRBJ2-3; D unclear. Per germline, CDR1 LNHDA and CDR2 SQIVND (reference sequence). The CDR3 runs 14 residues. Trimming stripped 5 bases from V and 5 bases from J, with 14 bases between. DNA for the CDR3: TGTGCCAGTAGTCTCGGCCGTGGGGAAGATACGCAGTATTTT. Translating gives CASSLGRGEDTQYF. The entire variable domain, with the rest obtained from reference TRBV19 and TRBJ2-3, is as follows: DGGITQSPKYLFRKEGQNVTLSCEQNLNHDAMYWYRQDPGQGLRLIYYSQIVNDFQKGDIAEGYSVSREKKESFPLTVTSAQKNPTAFYLCASSLGRGEDTQYFGPGTRLTVL.